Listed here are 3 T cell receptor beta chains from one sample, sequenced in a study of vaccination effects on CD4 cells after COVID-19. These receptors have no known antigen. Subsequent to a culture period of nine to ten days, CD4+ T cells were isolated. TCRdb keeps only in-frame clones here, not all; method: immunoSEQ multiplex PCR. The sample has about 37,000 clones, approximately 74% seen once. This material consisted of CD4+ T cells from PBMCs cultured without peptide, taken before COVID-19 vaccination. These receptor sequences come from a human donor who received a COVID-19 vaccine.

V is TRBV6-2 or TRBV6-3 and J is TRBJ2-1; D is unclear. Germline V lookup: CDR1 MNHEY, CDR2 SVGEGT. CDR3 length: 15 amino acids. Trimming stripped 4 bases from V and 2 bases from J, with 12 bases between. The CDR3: CASSSNPGPYNEQFF. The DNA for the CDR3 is TGTGCCAGCAGTTCCAATCCTGGGCCCTACAATGAGCAGTTCTTC.

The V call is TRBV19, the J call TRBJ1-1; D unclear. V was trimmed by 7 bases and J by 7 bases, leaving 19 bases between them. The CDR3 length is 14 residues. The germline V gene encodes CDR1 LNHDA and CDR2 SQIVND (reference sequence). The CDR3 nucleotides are TGTGCCAGTACTACCATGCGGAGACACCATGAAGCTTTCTTT. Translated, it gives CASTTMRRHHEAFF.

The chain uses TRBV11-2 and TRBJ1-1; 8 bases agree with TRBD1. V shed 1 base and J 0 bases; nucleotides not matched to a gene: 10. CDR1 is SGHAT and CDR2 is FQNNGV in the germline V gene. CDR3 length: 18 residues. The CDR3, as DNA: TGTGCCAGCAGCTTAGGGCGGCAGGGGGCGCGAATGAACACTGAAGCTTTCTTT. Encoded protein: CASSLGRQGARMNTEAFF. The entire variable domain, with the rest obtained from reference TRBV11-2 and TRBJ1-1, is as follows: EAGVAQSPRYKIIEKRQSVAFWCNPISGHATLYWYQQILGQGPKLLIQFQNNGVVDDSQLPKDRFSAERLKGVDSTLKIQPAKLEDSAVYLCASSLGRQGARMNTEAFFGQGTRLTVV.